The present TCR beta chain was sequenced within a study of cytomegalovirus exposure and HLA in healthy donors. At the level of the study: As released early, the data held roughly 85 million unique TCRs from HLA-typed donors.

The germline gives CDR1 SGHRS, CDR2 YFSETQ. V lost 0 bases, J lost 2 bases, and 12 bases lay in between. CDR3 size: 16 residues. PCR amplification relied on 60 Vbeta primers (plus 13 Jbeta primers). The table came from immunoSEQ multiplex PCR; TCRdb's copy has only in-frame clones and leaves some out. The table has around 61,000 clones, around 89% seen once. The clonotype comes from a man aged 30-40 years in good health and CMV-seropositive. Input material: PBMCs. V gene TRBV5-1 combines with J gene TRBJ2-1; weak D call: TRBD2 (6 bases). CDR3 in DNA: TGCGCCAGCAGCTTGGGGACTACCAATCCCTACAATGAGCAGTTCTTC. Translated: CASSLGTTNPYNEQFF.